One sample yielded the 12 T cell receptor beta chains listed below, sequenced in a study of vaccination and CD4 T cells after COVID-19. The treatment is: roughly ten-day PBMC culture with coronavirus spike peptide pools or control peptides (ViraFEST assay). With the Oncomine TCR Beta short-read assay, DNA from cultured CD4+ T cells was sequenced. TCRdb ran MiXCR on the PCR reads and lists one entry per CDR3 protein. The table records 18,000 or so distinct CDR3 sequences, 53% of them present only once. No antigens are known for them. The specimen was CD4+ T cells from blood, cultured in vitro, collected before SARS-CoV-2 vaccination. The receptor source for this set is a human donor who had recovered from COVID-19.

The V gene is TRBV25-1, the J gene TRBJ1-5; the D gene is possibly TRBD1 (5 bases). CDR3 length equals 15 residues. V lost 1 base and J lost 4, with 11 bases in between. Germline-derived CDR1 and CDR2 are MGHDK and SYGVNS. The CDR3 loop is CASSELGQGNQPQHF. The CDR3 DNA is TGTGCCAGCAGTGAATTGGGGCAGGGAAATCAGCCCCAGCATTTT.

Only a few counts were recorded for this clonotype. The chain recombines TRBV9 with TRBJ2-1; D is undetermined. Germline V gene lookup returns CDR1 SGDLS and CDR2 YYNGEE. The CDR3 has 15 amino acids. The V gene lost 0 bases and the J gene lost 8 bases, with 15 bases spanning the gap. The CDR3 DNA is TGTGCCAGCAGCGTAGATCCCCTCCCCAGCGATGAGCAGTTCTTC. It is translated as CASSVDPLPSDEQFF.

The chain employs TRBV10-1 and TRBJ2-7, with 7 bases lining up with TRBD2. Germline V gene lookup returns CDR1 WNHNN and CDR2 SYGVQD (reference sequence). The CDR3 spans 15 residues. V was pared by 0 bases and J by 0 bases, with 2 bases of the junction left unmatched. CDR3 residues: CASSESAGDSYEQYF. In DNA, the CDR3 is TGCGCCAGCAGTGAGTCCGCGGGAGACTCCTACGAGCAGTACTTC.

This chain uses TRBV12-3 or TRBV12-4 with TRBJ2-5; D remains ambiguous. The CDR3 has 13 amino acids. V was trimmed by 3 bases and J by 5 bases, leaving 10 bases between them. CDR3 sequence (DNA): TGTGCCAGCAGTTTTTGGCAGAAGGAGACCCAGTACTTC. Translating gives CASSFWQKETQYF.

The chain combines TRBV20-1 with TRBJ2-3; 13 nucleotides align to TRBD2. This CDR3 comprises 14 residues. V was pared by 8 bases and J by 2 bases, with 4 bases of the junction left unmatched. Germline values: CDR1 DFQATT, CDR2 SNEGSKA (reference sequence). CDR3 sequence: CSTGTSGATDTQYF. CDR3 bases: TGCAGTACCGGGACTAGCGGGGCCACAGATACGCAGTATTTT.

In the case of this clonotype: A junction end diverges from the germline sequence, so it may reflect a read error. CDR3 region: CASSTGTGHTYEQYF. The CDR3 nucleotides are TGTGCTAGCAGCACCGGGACAGGACATACCTACGAGCAGTACTTC. The chain combines TRBV7-7 with TRBJ2-7; 8 bases match TRBD1. Germline CDR1 reads SSHAT; CDR2 reads FNYEAQ (reference sequence). CDR3 length: 15 residues.

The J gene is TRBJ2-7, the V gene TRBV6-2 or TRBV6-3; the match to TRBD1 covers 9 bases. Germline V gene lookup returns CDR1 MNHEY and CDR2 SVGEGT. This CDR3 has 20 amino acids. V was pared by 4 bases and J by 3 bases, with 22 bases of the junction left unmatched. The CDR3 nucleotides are TGTGCCAGCAGTTTCCCTTTAAGGGGACAGGGCCTCACAGAGGTCTACGAGCAGTACTTC. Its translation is CASSFPLRGQGLTEVYEQYF.

CDR3 in DNA: TGTGCCAGCAGTTGGGGGGGACAGGGATCCTACGAGCAGTACTTC. Its translation is CASSWGGQGSYEQYF. The chain links TRBV6-5 to TRBJ2-7; 9 nucleotides align to TRBD1. The V gene's germline CDR1 is MNHEY and CDR2 SVGAGI. V lost 4 bases, J lost 1 base, and 5 bases stayed unmatched. The CDR3 is 15 amino acids.

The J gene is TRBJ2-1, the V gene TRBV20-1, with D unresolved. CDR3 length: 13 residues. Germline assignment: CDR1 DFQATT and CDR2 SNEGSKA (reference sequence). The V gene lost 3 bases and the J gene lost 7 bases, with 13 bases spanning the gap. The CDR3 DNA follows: TGCAGTGCTAGTATCCAGCCTAGGAATGAGCAGTTCTTC. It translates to CSASIQPRNEQFF.

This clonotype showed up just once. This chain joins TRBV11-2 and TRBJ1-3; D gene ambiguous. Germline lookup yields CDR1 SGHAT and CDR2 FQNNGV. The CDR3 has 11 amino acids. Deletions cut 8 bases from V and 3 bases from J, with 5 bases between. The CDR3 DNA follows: TGTGCCAGCGGGTTTGGAAACACCATATATTTT. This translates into CASGFGNTIYF.

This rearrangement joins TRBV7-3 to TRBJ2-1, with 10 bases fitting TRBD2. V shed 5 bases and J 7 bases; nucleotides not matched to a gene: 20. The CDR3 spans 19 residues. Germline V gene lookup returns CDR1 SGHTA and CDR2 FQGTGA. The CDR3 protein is CASSPGQGLSGGAWNEQFF. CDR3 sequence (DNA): TGTGCCAGCAGCCCCGGACAGGGTCTAAGCGGGGGGGCTTGGAATGAGCAGTTCTTC. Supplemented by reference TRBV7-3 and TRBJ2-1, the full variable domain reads GAGVSQTPSNKVTEKGKYVELRCDPISGHTALYWYRQSLGQGPEFLIYFQGTGAADDSGLPNDRFFAVRPEGSVSTLKIQRTERGDSAVYLCASSPGQGLSGGAWNEQFFGPGTRLTVL.

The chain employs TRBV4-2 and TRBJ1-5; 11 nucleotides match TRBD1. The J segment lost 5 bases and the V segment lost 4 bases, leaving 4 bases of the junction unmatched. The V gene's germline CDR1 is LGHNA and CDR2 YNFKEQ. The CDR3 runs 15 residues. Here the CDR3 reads CASSRTGGGDQPQHF. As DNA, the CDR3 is TGTGCCAGCAGCCGGACAGGGGGCGGTGATCAGCCCCAGCATTTT.